The next 17 T cell receptor beta chains were all read from a single sample in a study of blood T cells in healthy people across ages. The use of a sample-barcoded 5' primer and a J-beta primer mix characterized a second PCR of about 7 to 12 cycles. TCRdb called the 5' RACE reads again in MiXCR, with one record for every CDR3 protein. The repertoire holds about 1.1 million distinct CDR3 sequences, with more than 30% as singletons. The sequenced sample was blood. Every receptor here comes from a young man in good health.

This clonotype was picked up a small number of times. The gene calls are TRBV3-1 and TRBJ1-2, with D perhaps TRBD1 (5 bases). There are 11 residues in the CDR3. In germline, CDR1 is LGHDT, CDR2 YNNKEL (reference sequence). The CDR3: CASGGPSGYTF. The CDR3, as DNA: TGTGCTAGCGGGGGACCCTCTGGCTACACCTTC.

This clonotype was recorded only once. J is TRBJ1-4 and V is TRBV6-6; D possibly corresponds to TRBD1 (5 bases). This CDR3 is built from 16 residues. V was clipped by 0 bases and J by 8 bases, with 16 bases between them. CDR1 and CDR2 from the germline V gene are MNHNY and SVGAGI (reference sequence). This chain's CDR3 is CASSYSPGQGGEKLFF. In nucleotides, the CDR3 is TGTGCCAGCAGTTACTCTCCCGGCCAGGGAGGGGAAAAACTGTTTTTT.

This clonotype was observed a few times. The chain joins TRBV24-1 to TRBJ2-1; the D gene is possibly TRBD2 (6 bases). The CDR3 spans 15 residues. CDR1 is KGHDR and CDR2 is SFDVKD in the germline V gene. V lost 5 bases and J 7 bases, leaving 17 bases between the germline ends. For the CDR3, the DNA is TGTGCCACCAGTGCCTCCGGGGGAAACCGAAATGAGCAGTTCTTC. Its protein is CATSASGGNRNEQFF.

The chain combines TRBV5-1 with TRBJ2-5; no firm D call. V lost 3 bases, J lost 11 bases, and 14 bases lay in between. This CDR3 is built from 12 residues. Germline lookup yields CDR1 SGHRS and CDR2 YFSETQ. The CDR3 spells CASSSQGTEQYF. The CDR3 DNA is TGCGCCAGCAGCTCCCAAGGTACTGAGCAGTACTTC.

V gene TRBV7-3 combines with J gene TRBJ2-3, with 7 positions matching TRBD1. Per germline, CDR1 SGHTA and CDR2 FQGTGA. After removal of 4 bases from V and 1 base from J, the junction contained 5 bases not matched to a gene. The CDR3 is 15 residues long. This CDR3 is CASSSTGRGTDTQYF. In DNA form, the CDR3 reads TGTGCCAGCAGCTCGACAGGGCGCGGCACAGATACGCAGTATTTT.

This clonotype was seen more than once but under ten times. V and J are TRBV27 and TRBJ1-2; perhaps TRBD1 as D (6 bases). Germline CDR1 is MNHEY and CDR2 is SMNVEV (reference sequence). This CDR3 has 14 amino acids. Trimming removed 7 bases at V and 6 bases at J, with 18 bases between. CDR3 sequence (DNA): TGTGCCAGCAAGTTGGTCCGGGGGCTTAATGGCTACACCTTC. This translates into CASKLVRGLNGYTF.

This clonotype occurred many times. The CDR3 spells CASSFGRVGNEQFF. The CDR3 DNA sequence: TGTGCCAGCAGTTTTGGAAGAGTGGGGAATGAGCAGTTCTTC. The chain uses TRBV12-3 or TRBV12-4 and TRBJ2-1, with D uncertain. Trimming stripped 3 bases from V and 7 bases from J, with 13 bases between. The CDR3 is 14 amino acids.

The rearrangement joins TRBV6-2 or TRBV6-3 to TRBJ2-2; 10 bases are a match to TRBD2. J was trimmed by 5 bases and V by 0 bases; bases with no gene match: 3. The CDR3 has 16 amino acids. The germline V gene encodes CDR1 MNHEY and CDR2 SVGEGT. CDR3 sequence reads: CASSYSSGGATGELFF. Written as DNA, the CDR3 is TGTGCCAGCAGTTACTCGAGCGGGGGGGCAACCGGGGAGCTGTTTTTT.

The chain links TRBV12-3 or TRBV12-4 to TRBJ1-5, with a possible D match to TRBD1 (6 bases). V was clipped by 5 bases and J by 1 base, with 12 bases between them. This CDR3 is 15 amino acids long. The CDR3 DNA is TGTGCCAGCAGTCTCCAGCAGGGGAGCAATCAGCCCCAGCATTTT. Translation gives CASSLQQGSNQPQHF.

This chain uses TRBV29-1 with TRBJ2-1; the match to TRBD1 covers 9 bases. CDR1 is SQVTM, CDR2 ANQGSEA, per germline. With 3 bases clipped from V and 10 bases from J, the junction kept 13 bases outside the gene matches. This CDR3 has 15 residues. CDR3 nucleotide sequence: TGCAGCGTTGAGAAGGACAGGGGATCTTCCTACGAGCAGTTCTTC. As protein: CSVEKDRGSSYEQFF.

The sample holds a few counts of this clonotype. The chain recombines TRBV11-2 with TRBJ2-6; D is undetermined. This CDR3 is 14 amino acids long. Trimming pared 5 bases from V and 4 bases from J, leaving 9 bases between. Germline lookup yields CDR1 SGHAT and CDR2 FQNNGV. The CDR3 protein is CASSPTWGANVLTF. The CDR3 region has the DNA TGTGCCAGCAGCCCCACTTGGGGGGCCAACGTCCTGACTTTC.

This chain joins TRBV18 and TRBJ2-3; 9 bases fit TRBD2. CDR1 is KGHSH, CDR2 LQKENI, per germline. The CDR3 has 14 amino acids. Germline trimming cut 4 bases from V and 10 bases from J; bases unmatched to any gene: 9. CDR3 bases: TGTGCCAGCTCACTCCTAGCGGGACGCGATGCGCAGTATTTT. It translates to CASSLLAGRDAQYF.

V is TRBV7-2 and J is TRBJ1-1, with TRBD1 identical over 8 bases. Germline V lookup: CDR1 SGHTA, CDR2 FQGNSA. The CDR3 contains 14 residues. Trimming cost V 8 bases and J 3 bases; bases outside gene matches: 8. This chain's CDR3 is CASGVQGGDTEAFF. CDR3 nucleotides: TGTGCCAGCGGCGTACAGGGGGGAGACACTGAAGCTTTCTTT.

This chain links TRBV5-1 with TRBJ2-2; no clear D. The CDR3 has 14 amino acids. Germline V gene sequence: CDR1 SGHRS, CDR2 YFSETQ. V lost 2 bases, J lost 0 bases, and 5 bases lay in between. This CDR3 reads CASSLHANTGELFF. The CDR3 DNA sequence: TGCGCCAGCAGCTTACATGCGAACACCGGGGAGCTGTTTTTT.

The J gene is TRBJ2-1, the V gene TRBV10-3; TRBD1 or TRBD2 may be the D gene (5 bases each). The J call is in doubt because the DNA end fits TRBJ2-7 better. Germline CDR1 reads ENHRY; CDR2 reads SYGVKD. The CDR3 is 14 amino acids. The CDR3 region is CAIMGQDSHNEQYF. DNA for the CDR3: TGTGCCATCATGGGGCAGGACTCCCACAATGAGCAGTACTTC.

V gene TRBV20-1 combines with J gene TRBJ2-3, with a tentative D call TRBD1 (6 bases). The germline V gene encodes CDR1 DFQATT and CDR2 SNEGSKA (reference sequence). The CDR3 is 15 amino acids. V was pared by 4 bases and J by 3 bases, with 17 bases between. CDR3 coding DNA: TGCAGTGCTACTGGACAGCCAGGGTTAACAGATACGCAGTATTTT. Translated: CSATGQPGLTDTQYF.

The chain carries TRBV12-3 or TRBV12-4 and TRBJ1-1; 8 bases agree with TRBD1. CDR3 length: 13 residues. Trimming at V came to 8 bases and at J to 0 bases, leaving 2 bases not matched to a gene. CDR3 sequence reads: CASGQGLNTEAFF. CDR3 DNA: TGTGCCAGCGGACAGGGTTTGAACACTGAAGCTTTCTTT.